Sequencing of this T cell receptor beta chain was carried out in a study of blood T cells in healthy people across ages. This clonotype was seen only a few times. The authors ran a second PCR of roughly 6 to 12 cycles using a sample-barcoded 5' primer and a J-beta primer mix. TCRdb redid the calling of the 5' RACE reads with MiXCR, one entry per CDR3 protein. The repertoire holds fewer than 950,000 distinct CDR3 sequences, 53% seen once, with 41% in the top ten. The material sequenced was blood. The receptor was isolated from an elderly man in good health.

The CDR3 bases are TGTGCCAGCAGTTACTCGACTAGCGGGGGCGACTACGAGCAGTACTTC. This gives the protein CASSYSTSGGDYEQYF. This sequence joins TRBV6-2 or TRBV6-3 and TRBJ2-7; 12 positions agree with TRBD2. This CDR3 region has 16 residues. The V gene end was trimmed by 0 bases and the J gene end by 3 bases; junction bases not matched to a gene: 3. Germline loops: CDR1 MNHEY, CDR2 SVGEGT.